This T cell receptor (beta chain) was identified during a study of blood T cell repertoires in COVID-19. This CDR3 has 14 amino acids. The germline V and J ends were trimmed by 1 base and 0 bases, with 4 bases remaining between them. The V gene's germline CDR1 is SGHTA and CDR2 FQGNSA. Libraries were prepared by immunoSEQ multiplex PCR; TCRdb keeps only in-frame clonotypes and omits some of them. The table lists some 700,000 clones, around 89% of them singletons. The TCR was taken from a woman younger than 30 with acute or convalescent COVID-19. The sample taken for sequencing was peripheral blood. This rearrangement joins TRBV7-2 to TRBJ1-3, with D unclear. This CDR3 reads CASSLVSSGNTIYF. CDR3 sequence (DNA): TGTGCCAGCAGCTTAGTTAGCTCTGGAAACACCATATATTTT. Filled out from reference TRBV7-2 and TRBJ1-3, the complete variable domain reads GAGVSQSPSNKVTEKGKDVELRCDPISGHTALYWYRQSLGQGLEFLIYFQGNSAPDKSGLPSDRFSAERTGGSVSTLTIQRTQQEDSAVYLCASSLVSSGNTIYFGEGSWLTVV.